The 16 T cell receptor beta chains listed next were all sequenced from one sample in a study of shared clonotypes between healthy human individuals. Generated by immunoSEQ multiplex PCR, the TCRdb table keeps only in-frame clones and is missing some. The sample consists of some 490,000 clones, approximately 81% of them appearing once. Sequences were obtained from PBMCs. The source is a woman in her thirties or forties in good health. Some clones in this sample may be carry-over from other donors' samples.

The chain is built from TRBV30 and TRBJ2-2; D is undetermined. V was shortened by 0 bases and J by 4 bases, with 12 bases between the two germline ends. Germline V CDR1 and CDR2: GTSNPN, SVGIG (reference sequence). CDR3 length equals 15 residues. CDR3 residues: CAWSVISSGTGELFF. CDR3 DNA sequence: TGTGCCTGGAGTGTAATTAGCTCGGGCACCGGGGAGCTGTTTTTT.

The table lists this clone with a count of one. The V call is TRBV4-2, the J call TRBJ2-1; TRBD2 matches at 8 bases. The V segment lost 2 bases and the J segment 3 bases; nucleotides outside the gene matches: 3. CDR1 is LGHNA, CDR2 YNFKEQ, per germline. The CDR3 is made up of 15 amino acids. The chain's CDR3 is CASSQRLASYNEQFF. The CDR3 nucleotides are TGTGCCAGCAGCCAACGACTAGCGAGCTACAATGAGCAGTTCTTC.

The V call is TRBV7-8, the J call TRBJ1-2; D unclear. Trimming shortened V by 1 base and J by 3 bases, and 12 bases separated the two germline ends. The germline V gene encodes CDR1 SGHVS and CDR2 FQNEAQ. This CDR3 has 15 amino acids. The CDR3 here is CASSLESGFDYGYTF. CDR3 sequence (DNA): TGTGCCAGCAGCTTAGAGTCGGGATTTGACTATGGCTACACCTTC.

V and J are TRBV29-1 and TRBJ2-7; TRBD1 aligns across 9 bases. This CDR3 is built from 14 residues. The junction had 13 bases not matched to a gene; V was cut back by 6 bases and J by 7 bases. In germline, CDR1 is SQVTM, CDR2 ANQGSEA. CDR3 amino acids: CSVIPGQGKGEQYF. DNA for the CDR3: TGCAGCGTGATACCGGGACAGGGTAAGGGGGAGCAGTACTTC.

The CDR3 DNA sequence: TGTGCCAGCAGCTTAGACGGGACAGGCTACAATGAGCAGTTCTTC. Its translation: CASSLDGTGYNEQFF. This chain links TRBV7-8 with TRBJ2-1, with 8 bases matching TRBD1. The CDR3 spans 15 residues. V shed 1 base, J shed 3 bases, and the junction held 2 bases outside the gene matches. The germline V gene has CDR1 SGHVS and CDR2 FQNEAQ.

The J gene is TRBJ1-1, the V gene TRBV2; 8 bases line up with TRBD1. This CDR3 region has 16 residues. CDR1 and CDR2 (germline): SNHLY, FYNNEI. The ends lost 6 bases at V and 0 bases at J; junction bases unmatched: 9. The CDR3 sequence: CASRPPGGRVNTEAFF. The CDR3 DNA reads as TGTGCCAGCAGACCCCCAGGGGGCAGAGTGAACACTGAAGCTTTCTTT.

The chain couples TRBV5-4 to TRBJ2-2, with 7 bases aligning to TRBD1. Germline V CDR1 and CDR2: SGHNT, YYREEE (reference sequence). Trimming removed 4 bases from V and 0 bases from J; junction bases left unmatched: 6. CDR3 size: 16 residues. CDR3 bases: TGTGCCAGCAGCGTTGGGACAGCGGCGAACACCGGGGAGCTGTTTTTT. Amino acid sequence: CASSVGTAANTGELFF.

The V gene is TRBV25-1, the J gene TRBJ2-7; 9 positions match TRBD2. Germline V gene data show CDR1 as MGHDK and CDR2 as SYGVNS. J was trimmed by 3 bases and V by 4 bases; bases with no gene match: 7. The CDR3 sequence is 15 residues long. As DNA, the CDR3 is TGTGCCAGCAGTGGGGGAGCGGGAGGCCTCTACGAGCAGTACTTC. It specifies CASSGGAGGLYEQYF.

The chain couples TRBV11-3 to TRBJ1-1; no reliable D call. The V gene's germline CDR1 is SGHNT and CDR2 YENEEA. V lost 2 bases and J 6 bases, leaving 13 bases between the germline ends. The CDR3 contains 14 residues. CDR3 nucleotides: TGTGCCAGCAGCTTAACCCGGAGTAGCTCTGAAGCTTTCTTT. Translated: CASSLTRSSSEAFF.

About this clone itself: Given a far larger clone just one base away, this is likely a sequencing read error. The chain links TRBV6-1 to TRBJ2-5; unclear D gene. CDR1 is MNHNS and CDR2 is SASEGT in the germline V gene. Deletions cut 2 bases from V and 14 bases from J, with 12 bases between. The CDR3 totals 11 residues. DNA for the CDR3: TGTGCCAGCAGTGAATGCACTACCAAATACTTC. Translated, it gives CASSECTTKYF.

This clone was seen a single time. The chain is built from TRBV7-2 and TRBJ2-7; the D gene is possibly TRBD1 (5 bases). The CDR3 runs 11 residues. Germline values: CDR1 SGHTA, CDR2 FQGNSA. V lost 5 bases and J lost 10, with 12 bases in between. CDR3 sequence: CASSLGANQYF. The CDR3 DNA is TGTGCCAGCAGCCTTGGGGCGAATCAGTACTTC.

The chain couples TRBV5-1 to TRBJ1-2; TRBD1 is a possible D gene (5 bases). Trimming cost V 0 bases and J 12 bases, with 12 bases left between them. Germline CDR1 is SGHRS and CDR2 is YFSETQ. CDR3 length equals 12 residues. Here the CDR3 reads CASSLGSGDHTF. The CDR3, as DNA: TGCGCCAGCAGCTTGGGGTCCGGGGACCACACCTTC.

CDR3 in amino acids: CASSLGSPYNEQFF. The CDR3 DNA reads TGTGCCAGCAGTTTAGGTTCCCCCTACAATGAGCAGTTCTTC. The chain recombines TRBV27 with TRBJ2-1; no clear D gene. Germline V gene lookup returns CDR1 MNHEY and CDR2 SMNVEV (reference sequence). This CDR3 contains 14 residues. Trimming took off 2 bases at V and 2 bases at J, with 7 bases between the two ends.

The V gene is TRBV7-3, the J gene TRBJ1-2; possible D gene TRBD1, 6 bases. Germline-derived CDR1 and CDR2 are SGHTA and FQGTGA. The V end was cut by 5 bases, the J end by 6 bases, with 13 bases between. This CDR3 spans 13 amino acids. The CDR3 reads CASSPDSFDGYTF. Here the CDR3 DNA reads TGTGCCAGCAGCCCGGACAGTTTTGATGGCTACACCTTC. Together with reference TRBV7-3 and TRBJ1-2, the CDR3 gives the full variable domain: GAGVSQTPSNKVTEKGKYVELRCDPISGHTALYWYRQSLGQGPEFLIYFQGTGAADDSGLPNDRFFAVRPEGSVSTLKIQRTERGDSAVYLCASSPDSFDGYTFGSGTRLTVV.

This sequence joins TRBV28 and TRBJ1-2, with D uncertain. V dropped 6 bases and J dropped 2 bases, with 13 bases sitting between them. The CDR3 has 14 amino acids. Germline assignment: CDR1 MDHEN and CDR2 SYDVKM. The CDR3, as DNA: TGTGCCAGCAGCGGACCGACTGTCAACTATGGCTACACCTTC. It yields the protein CASSGPTVNYGYTF.

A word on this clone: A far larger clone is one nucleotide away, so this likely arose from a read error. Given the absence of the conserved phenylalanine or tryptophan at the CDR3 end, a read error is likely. CDR3: CAIGTSKGHEQYS. CDR3 in DNA: TGTGCCATAGGGACTAGCAAAGGCCACGAGCAGTACTCC. This rearrangement joins TRBV10-3 to TRBJ2-7; 9 bases agree with TRBD2. The CDR3 is 13 residues long. The ends lost 9 bases at V and 5 bases at J; junction bases unmatched: 8. Germline V gene lookup returns CDR1 ENHRY and CDR2 SYGVKD.